This T cell receptor beta chain was observed in a study of blood T cell repertoires in COVID-19. Overall study: Samples came from the United States, Italy and Spain, spanning acute and convalescent COVID-19. T cells, B-cell-depleted T cells, or PBMCs supplied cDNA or gDNA.

The germline gives CDR1 LGHDT, CDR2 YNNKEL (reference sequence). The V end was cut by 1 base, the J end by 9 bases, with 15 bases between. This CDR3 is 14 amino acids long. Study processing details: Nucleated cell number was recorded as an estimate derived from reference gene primer amplification. Measured with immunoSEQ multiplex PCR; TCRdb has only the in-frame clones, and not every one. The DNA gave D and trimming, while V, J and clone size come from that table. This sample has just under 150,000 clones; roughly 84% occur once, and the top ten carry 2.6%. Sample: peripheral blood. The sequence derives from a human donor with acute or convalescent COVID-19. The donor label of this sample is uncertain. The chain combines TRBV3-1 (or the pseudogene TRBV3-2) with TRBJ1-1; perhaps TRBD1 as D (6 bases). This chain's CDR3 is CASSQGVGRGKAFF. CDR3 sequence (DNA): TGTGCCAGCAGCCAAGGGGTCGGGAGGGGGAAAGCTTTCTTT.